Below, one TCR beta chain is given with its context. Its antigen is not identified. Despite likely unrecorded immune exposures, the donors were nominally healthy at the time of sampling. These data are taken from a study of cytomegalovirus exposure and HLA in healthy donors. Study-wide results and caveats: Listed as cytomegalovirus-associated were 150 or so TCR beta chains. Near-uniform donor sequencing depth was presumed by presence/absence analyses. Most TCR sequences proved rare, with some public TCRs found in many donors.

Researchers ran the PCR with 60 Vbeta and 13 Jbeta primers. Profiled with immunoSEQ multiplex PCR; TCRdb holds only in-frame clones, not every one. The sample contains just under 250,000 clones, roughly 80% of which appear only once. The CDR3 is 15 residues long. The germline V gene has CDR1 MNHEY and CDR2 SMNVEV (reference sequence). V shed 2 bases, J shed 7 bases, and the junction held 3 bases outside the gene matches. V is TRBV27 and J is TRBJ2-1; 12 nucleotides match TRBD2. The receptor was derived from a woman aged 40 to 50 in good health and CMV-seropositive. Sequencing input: PBMCs. This chain's CDR3 is CASSLGLAGRNEQFF. The CDR3 DNA sequence: TGTGCCAGCAGTTTAGGACTAGCGGGAAGGAATGAGCAGTTCTTC.